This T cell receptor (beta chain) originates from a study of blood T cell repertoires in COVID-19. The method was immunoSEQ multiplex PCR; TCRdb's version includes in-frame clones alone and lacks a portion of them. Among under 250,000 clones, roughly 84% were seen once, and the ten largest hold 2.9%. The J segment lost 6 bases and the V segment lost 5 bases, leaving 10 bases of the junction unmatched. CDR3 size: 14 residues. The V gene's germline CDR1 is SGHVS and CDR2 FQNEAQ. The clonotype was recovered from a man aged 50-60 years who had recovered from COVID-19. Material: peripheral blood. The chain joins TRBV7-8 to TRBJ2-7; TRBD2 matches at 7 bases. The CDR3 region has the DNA TGTGCCAGCAGCCCTATGGGAGGGTCGAGCGAGCAGTACTTC. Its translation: CASSPMGGSSEQYF.